This TCR beta chain was captured in a study of blood T cell repertoires in COVID-19. Original processing methods: Amplifying reference gene primers gave estimates of nucleated cell counts. Generated by immunoSEQ multiplex PCR, the TCRdb table keeps only in-frame clones and is missing some. V and J calls and clone size come straight from that table; D and trimming were deduced from the DNA. The table shows around 250,000 clones, with over 80% occurring only once. This CDR3 has 16 amino acids. Trimming pared 1 base from V and 3 bases from J, leaving 14 bases between. Germline V gene lookup returns CDR1 SGDLS and CDR2 YYNGEE.

The receptor was isolated from a woman between 25 and 40 years old with acute COVID-19. V gene TRBV9 combines with J gene TRBJ1-3, with D unresolved. The material sequenced was PBMCs or T cells enriched from blood (not recorded which). In DNA, the CDR3 is TGTGCCAGCAGCGTATTTAGCTCCCAACTTGGAAACACCATATATTTT. Protein: CASSVFSSQLGNTIYF.